Sequencing of this T cell receptor (beta chain) was carried out in a study of cytomegalovirus exposure and HLA in healthy donors. Findings and limits, study-wide: Common viral pathogens seemed, in a later analysis, to connect with several of the most significant clusters.

Use of 60 Vbeta and 13 Jbeta primers characterized the PCR. Original data processing: An analysis performed later counted about 80 million unique TCR beta chains (approximately 10 million of them shared). Generated by immunoSEQ multiplex PCR, the TCRdb table keeps only in-frame clones and is missing some. The V and J calls and clone size were taken over from that table, and D and trimming were inferred from the DNA. The sample lists around 190,000 clones, 79% occurring once. Germline assignment: CDR1 LNHDA and CDR2 SQIVND (reference sequence). This CDR3 region has 15 residues. Trimming removed 1 base at V and 5 bases at J, with 14 bases between. The donors were healthy bone marrow donors. This clone showed up just a few times. Its matching antigen is unknown.

The sequenced sample was PBMCs. The TCR sequence derives from a woman younger than 30 in good health and CMV-seronegative. V is TRBV19 and J is TRBJ1-1, with D perhaps matching TRBD1 (6 bases). The CDR3 coding sequence is TGTGCCAGTAGTATAGGAGGGGGGGCGCGGACTGAAGCTTTCTTT. Its translation is CASSIGGGARTEAFF.